This T cell receptor (beta chain) was identified in a study of cytomegalovirus exposure and HLA in healthy donors. PCR used 60 Vbeta primers and 13 Jbeta primers. Assay used: immunoSEQ multiplex PCR; TCRdb lists only in-frame clones, some missing. Its table lists about 160,000 clones. In regard to this clone: Its target is unknown.

Study-level points and caveats: A later analysis linked a missense DCLRE1C variant to TCR beta V- and J-gene trimming. Presence/absence analyses took donor sequencing depth as roughly uniform.

The material sequenced was PBMCs. The sequence was collected from a woman aged 55-75 years in good health and CMV-seronegative.

CDR3: CASSLAWERGYTF. The CDR3 DNA reads TGTGCCAGCAGCTTAGCATGGGAGAGAGGCTACACCTTC. The V gene is TRBV7-9, the J gene TRBJ1-2; D uncertain. The CDR3 has 13 amino acids. Per germline, CDR1 SEHNR and CDR2 FQNEAQ (reference sequence). The V gene lost 0 bases and the J gene lost 8 bases, with 10 bases spanning the gap.